This TCR beta chain was recovered during a study of T cell changes during pregnancy in multiple sclerosis. Profiled with immunoSEQ multiplex PCR; TCRdb holds only in-frame clones, not every one. The sample lists around 70,000 clones; about 92% were seen once. The sequencing here drew on peripheral blood, taken after pregnancy. The clonotype originates from a female donor with multiple sclerosis, enrolled in a pregnancy study.

The CDR3 coding sequence is TGTGCCAGCAGCTCCGGGACAGGGCGGCCGAGCAATCAGCCCCAGCATTTT. Its protein is CASSSGTGRPSNQPQHF. The rearrangement joins TRBV28 to TRBJ1-5; TRBD1 matches 9 bases. The CDR3 sequence is 17 residues long. J gave up 1 base and V 6 bases, and 10 bases lay outside the gene matches. CDR1 and CDR2 from the germline V gene are MDHEN and SYDVKM.